This entry lists 25 T cell receptor beta chains sequenced from one sample in a study of T cells in Graves' hyperthyroidism and ophthalmopathy. The source material, RNA transcripts, was used to amplify TCR beta CDR3 regions. Using the HTBI primer set, a first-round RT-PCR was run on the TCR CDR3. From the multiplex PCR reads, TCRdb called clonotypes with MiXCR, one entry per CDR3 protein. The sample lists about 560,000 distinct CDR3 sequences, around a sixth occurring once. Material for sequencing was blood. These receptors originate from a woman aged 25 to 45 with Graves' hyperthyroidism.

This clonotype came up many times. The chain uses TRBV29-1 and TRBJ2-5; D is possibly TRBD1 (7 bases). With 2 bases removed from V and 4 bases from J, the gap between germline ends came to 14 bases. This CDR3 has 14 amino acids. Looked up from germline, CDR1 is SQVTM and CDR2 is ANQGSEA. CDR3 nucleotides: TGCAGCGTTGAAAAGCCAGGGGGGTCAGAGACCCAGTACTTC. It codes for CSVEKPGGSETQYF.

This clonotype occurred a few times. The chain uses TRBV4-1 and TRBJ2-7; D is undetermined. The ends were cut back, 0 bases at V and 2 bases at J, with 8 bases in the middle. Germline CDR1 reads MGHRA; CDR2 reads YSYEKL. The CDR3 is 14 residues long. In DNA form, the CDR3 reads TGCGCCAGCAGCCAAGATAATTGGGCCTACGAGCAGTACTTC. Its translation: CASSQDNWAYEQYF.

This clonotype was detected many times. The chain couples TRBV3-1 to TRBJ2-5; D possibly corresponds to TRBD2 (5 bases). The germline gives CDR1 LGHDT, CDR2 YNNKEL (reference sequence). Deletions cut 7 bases from V and 10 bases from J, with 22 bases between. This CDR3 is built from 14 residues. The CDR3 loop reads CASTPGGSATLQYF. CDR3 sequence (DNA): TGTGCCAGCACCCCGGGTGGTAGCGCCACCCTCCAGTACTTC.

This clonotype was picked up a small number of times. The chain links TRBV20-1 to TRBJ2-3; maybe TRBD2 (6 bases). V was shortened by 3 bases and J by 5 bases, with 9 bases between the two germline ends. Germline V gene data show CDR1 as DFQATT and CDR2 as SNEGSKA (reference sequence). This CDR3 has 12 amino acids. The CDR3 nucleotides read TGCAGTGCTAGCCCGCGGGAAGATACGCAGTATTTT. It specifies CSASPREDTQYF.

The chain carries TRBV12-3 or TRBV12-4 and TRBJ1-5; D not resolved. Trimming took off 3 bases at V and 11 bases at J, with 17 bases between the two ends. This CDR3 has 14 amino acids. The CDR3 spells CASSFLAGRGAQHF. CDR3 nucleotide sequence: TGTGCCAGCAGTTTCCTTGCCGGGCGAGGAGCCCAGCATTTT.

The CDR3 sequence: CASSGLGGSAPYEQYF. The CDR3 coding sequence is TGTGCCAGCAGTGGCCTAGGGGGATCAGCCCCCTACGAGCAGTACTTC. V gene TRBV6-2 or TRBV6-3 combines with J gene TRBJ2-7; D possibly corresponds to TRBD1 (6 bases). The germline V and J ends were trimmed by 5 bases and 2 bases, with 19 bases remaining between them. Germline V gene lookup returns CDR1 MNHEY and CDR2 SVGEGT. The CDR3 contains 16 residues.

This clonotype was counted ten times or more. This chain connects TRBV18 to TRBJ1-4; D is possibly TRBD1 (5 bases). The germline V and J ends were trimmed by 3 bases and 5 bases, with 10 bases remaining between them. Germline CDR1 and CDR2: KGHSH and LQKENI. The CDR3 covers 14 residues. This CDR3 reads CASSPAGKNEKLFF. In DNA, the CDR3 is TGTGCCAGCTCACCGGCAGGGAAGAATGAAAAACTGTTTTTT.

This clonotype was seen ten or more times. The chain uses TRBV6-1 and TRBJ1-1; D ambiguous. CDR3 length: 13 amino acids. The V gene lost 7 bases and the J gene lost 1 base, with 10 bases spanning the gap. CDR1 and CDR2 (germline): MNHNS, SASEGT. The DNA of the CDR3 is TGTGCCAGCACCCGAACCAAGAACACTGAAGCTTTCTTT. Its translation: CASTRTKNTEAFF.

This clonotype was counted at least ten times. The CDR3 region is CASRLELNTEAFF. CDR3 nucleotides: TGCGCCAGCAGACTGGAGTTGAACACTGAAGCTTTCTTT. The J gene is TRBJ1-1, the V gene TRBV5-1; no firm D call. Germline V gene sequence: CDR1 SGHRS, CDR2 YFSETQ. The CDR3 length is 13 residues. Trimming left V 5 bases short and J 0 bases short, with 8 bases between.

The V call is TRBV7-9, the J call TRBJ1-1, with D maybe TRBD1 (6 bases). Germline CDR1 and CDR2: SEHNR and FQNEAQ (reference sequence). V was cut by 1 base and J by 6 bases, with 15 bases left in between. The CDR3 is 15 residues long. This chain's CDR3 is CASSLGLGARPEAFF. CDR3 sequence (DNA): TGTGCCAGCAGCTTAGGTCTGGGGGCGCGTCCTGAAGCTTTCTTT.

At least ten counts were recorded for this clonotype. CDR3 residues: CASSPPARLGTEAFF. Written as DNA, the CDR3 is TGTGCCAGCTCACCACCGGCCAGGTTGGGCACTGAAGCTTTCTTT. The chain employs TRBV18 and TRBJ1-1; D is ambiguous. Trimming stripped 0 bases from V and 4 bases from J, with 12 bases between. Germline-derived CDR1 and CDR2 are KGHSH and LQKENI. The CDR3 is 15 amino acids. Drawing the rest from reference TRBV18 and TRBJ1-1, the complete variable domain is NAGVMQNPRHLVRRRGQEARLRCSPMKGHSHVYWYRQLPEEGLKFMVYLQKENIIDESGMPKERFSAEFPKEGPSILRIQQVVRGDSAAYFCASSPPARLGTEAFFGQGTRLTVV.

This clonotype showed up just a few times. The rearrangement uses TRBV6-1 and TRBJ1-4, with D unresolved. From germline, CDR1 is MNHNS and CDR2 SASEGT. The CDR3 spans 16 residues. The V and J ends lost 6 bases and 5 bases respectively, with 19 bases between them. CDR3: CASSLEGGRRNEKLFF. The CDR3 DNA reads as TGTGCCAGCAGCCTAGAAGGCGGCAGAAGAAATGAAAAACTGTTTTTT.

The gene calls are TRBV4-2 and TRBJ1-2, with 8 bases that match TRBD1. This CDR3 is 15 amino acids long. CDR1 is LGHNA, CDR2 YNFKEQ, per germline. V gave up 1 base and J gave up 2 bases; unmatched junction bases: 3. The CDR3 nucleotides are TGTGCCAGCAGCCAAGTGGGGGACAGGAACTATGGCTACACCTTC. Translating it yields CASSQVGDRNYGYTF.

With respect to this clonotype: This clone may be a read error of a much larger clone one base away. This chain links TRBV6-2 or TRBV6-3 with TRBJ1-5; D not resolved. Germline-derived CDR1 and CDR2 are MNHEY and SVGEGT. V shed 4 bases and J shed 6 bases, with 10 bases lying between them. This CDR3 has 13 residues. The CDR3 reads CASSSRGSQPQHF. As DNA, the CDR3 is TGTGCCAGCAGTTCCCGGGGAAGTCAGCCCCAGCATTTT.

The chain is built from TRBV4-3 and TRBJ1-2; 7 positions match TRBD1. This CDR3 has 15 amino acids. The V segment lost 3 bases and the J segment 4 bases; nucleotides outside the gene matches: 8. Germline lookup yields CDR1 LGHNA and CDR2 YSLEER. The DNA for the CDR3 is TGCGCCAGCAGCCATTCGGCAGGACAGGTCTATGGCTACACCTTC. It codes for CASSHSAGQVYGYTF.

The sample holds a few counts of this clonotype. The rearrangement uses TRBV9 and TRBJ2-5; 14 positions agree with TRBD2. With 0 bases clipped from V and 4 bases from J, the junction kept 5 bases outside the gene matches. The germline CDR1 and CDR2 sequences are SGDLS and YYNGEE. The CDR3 runs 17 residues. The CDR3 DNA sequence: TGTGCCAGCAGCGTAGGACTAGCGGGAGGGAATCTAGAGACCCAGTACTTC. Translating it yields CASSVGLAGGNLETQYF.

This clonotype has just a few counts. The chain links TRBV20-1 to TRBJ1-5; no reliable D call. Per the germline V gene, CDR1 is DFQATT and CDR2 is SNEGSKA (reference sequence). Trimming took 1 base from V and 6 from J, leaving 10 bases between them. This CDR3 region has 13 residues. The DNA for the CDR3 is TGCAGTGCTAGAGGGCAGGCCGGTCAGCCCCAGCATTTT. Protein: CSARGQAGQPQHF.

This clonotype came up many times. The chain uses TRBV30 and TRBJ2-7, with D perhaps being TRBD1 or TRBD2 (5 bases each). Trimming took 5 bases from V and 4 from J, leaving 21 bases between them. The CDR3 extends over 15 amino acids. Looked up from germline, CDR1 is GTSNPN and CDR2 is SVGIG (reference sequence). In DNA, the CDR3 is TGTGCCTGGGGAGGCGTCCCGGGACGGTTTTACGAGCAGTACTTC. This gives the protein CAWGGVPGRFYEQYF.

The chain links TRBV7-4 to TRBJ2-2; TRBD2 matches 7 bases. With 6 bases clipped from V and 4 bases from J, the junction kept 14 bases outside the gene matches. The CDR3 sequence is 17 residues long. Germline V gene data show CDR1 as SGHVT and CDR2 as SQSDAQ. CDR3 DNA: TGTGCCAGCAGTAACCCCCGGCGGGGGAGTAGCACCGGGGAGCTGTTTTTT. Amino acids: CASSNPRRGSSTGELFF.

This clonotype showed up many times. The V gene is TRBV18, the J gene TRBJ2-4; D might be TRBD2 (6 bases). Germline V CDR1 and CDR2: KGHSH, LQKENI. The CDR3 runs to 14 residues. Trimming pared 2 bases from V and 4 bases from J, leaving 9 bases between. In nucleotides, the CDR3 is TGTGCCAGCTCACCAGCGGGGAGAAAAAACATTCAGTACTTC. This translates into CASSPAGRKNIQYF. Complete variable domain (other parts from reference TRBV18 and TRBJ2-4): NAGVMQNPRHLVRRRGQEARLRCSPMKGHSHVYWYRQLPEEGLKFMVYLQKENIIDESGMPKERFSAEFPKEGPSILRIQQVVRGDSAAYFCASSPAGRKNIQYFGAGTRLSVL.

This chain connects TRBV4-2 to TRBJ1-2, with 8 nucleotides matching TRBD1. From germline, CDR1 is LGHNA and CDR2 YNFKEQ. The CDR3 consists of 15 residues. V lost 5 bases and J lost 8; bases outside the gene matches: 13. DNA of the CDR3: TGTGCCAGCAGCTTACGGACAGGGCCCGAGAGGGGCTACACCTTC. Translated, it gives CASSLRTGPERGYTF.

A few counts support this clonotype. J is TRBJ1-5 and V is TRBV6-1; D remains unclear. The germline V gene has CDR1 MNHNS and CDR2 SASEGT. The V and J ends lost 6 bases and 0 bases respectively, with 9 bases between them. CDR3 size: 14 residues. CDR3 DNA: TGTGCCAGCAGACAAATTTATAGCAATCAGCCCCAGCATTTT. Amino acids: CASRQIYSNQPQHF.

The table lists this clonotype with many counts. V is TRBV11-2 and J is TRBJ2-3, with 8 bases lining up with TRBD2. CDR1 and CDR2 (germline): SGHAT, FQNNGV. V was clipped by 0 bases and J by 2 bases; unmatched bases: 13. The CDR3 contains 19 residues. CDR3 amino acids: CASSLDPQAGAGATDTQYF. DNA for the CDR3: TGTGCCAGCAGCTTAGATCCTCAAGCGGGGGCGGGAGCCACAGATACGCAGTATTTT.

This clonotype was picked up a small number of times. This chain links TRBV19 with TRBJ1-1; TRBD1 agrees at 9 bases. Germline V gene data show CDR1 as LNHDA and CDR2 as SQIVND (reference sequence). V trimming: 10 bases; J trimming: 5 bases; junction bases outside the gene matches: 17. The CDR3 extends over 16 amino acids. The CDR3 bases are TGTGCCACCGAGACGGGGGGACAGGGAGTAAGGACTGAAGCTTTCTTT. It codes for CATETGGQGVRTEAFF.

This clonotype has more than one count but fewer than ten. The V gene is TRBV19, the J gene TRBJ1-1, with a tentative D call TRBD1 (6 bases). Trimming shortened V by 4 bases and J by 0 bases, and 12 bases separated the two germline ends. Germline CDR1 is LNHDA and CDR2 is SQIVND (reference sequence). The CDR3 sequence is 15 residues long. The CDR3, as DNA: TGTGCCAGTAGTAGCAGGGGCCCCATGAACACTGAAGCTTTCTTT. Residues: CASSSRGPMNTEAFF. The variable domain in full, completed from reference TRBV19 and TRBJ1-1, reads DGGITQSPKYLFRKEGQNVTLSCEQNLNHDAMYWYRQDPGQGLRLIYYSQIVNDFQKGDIAEGYSVSREKKESFPLTVTSAQKNPTAFYLCASSSRGPMNTEAFFGQGTRLTVV.